A selection of T cell receptor beta chains follows, all from one sample in a study of blood T cell repertoires in COVID-19. Here immunoSEQ multiplex PCR was the method, and the copy in TCRdb shows in-frame clones only, minus some. The data show under 300,000 clones, with around 90% seen just once and approximately 1% held by the top ten. The material sequenced was PBMCs or T cells enriched from blood (not recorded which). The origin of the receptors is a woman in her 30s who had recovered from COVID-19. The CDR3 runs from the conserved cysteine through the conserved F or W. D genes are given only for firm matches. Clone size appears in some rows only: once, few, many, or a class for an expanded clone.

j_gene | abundance | v_gene | d_gene | len | CDR3nt | CDR3aa
TRBJ1-6 | once | TRBV7-2 | TRBD1 | 15 | TGTGCCAGCAGCTCTCGACCAGGGGGCAATTCACCCCTCCACTTT | CASSSRPGGNSPLHF
TRBJ1-6 | once | TRBV9 | - | 16 | TGTGCCAGCAGCGTAGAGGGGGTCTCCTATAATTCACCCCTCCACTTT | CASSVEGVSYNSPLHF
TRBJ2-2 | - | TRBV4-3 | - | 16 | TGCGCCAGCAGCCAAGACTTTCTCTCGGACACCGGGGAGCTGTTTTTT | CASSQDFLSDTGELFF
TRBJ1-2 | once | TRBV11-3 | TRBD1 | 16 | TGTGCCAGCAGTCGTCTTTCCGGACAGGGGGCCGGTGGCTACACCTTC | CASSRLSGQGAGGYTF
TRBJ1-4 | - | TRBV9 | - | 16 | TGTGCCAGCAGCCCTCACCCGGGACTGACTAATGAAAAACTGTTTTTT | CASSPHPGLTNEKLFF
TRBJ2-5 | few | TRBV2 | - | 11 | TGTGCCAGCAGTGAGGAGGAGACCCAGTACTTC | CASSEEETQYF
TRBJ2-4 | - | TRBV7-2 | TRBD2 | 18 | TGTGCCAGCAGCTTTGGGAGACTAGCGGCCCGAGCCAAAAACATTCAGTACTTC | CASSFGRLAARAKNIQYF
TRBJ1-1 | - | TRBV7-8 | - | 16 | TGTGCCAGCAGCCCGAGAGGGCCTACCCGAGCCACTGAAGCTTTCTTT | CASSPRGPTRATEAFF
TRBJ2-3 | - | TRBV5-1 | TRBD2 | 14 | TGCGCCAGCAGCAGTGCGGGGGACGTAGATACGCAGTATTTT | CASSSAGDVDTQYF
TRBJ1-2 | once | TRBV28 | TRBD1 | 15 | TGTGCCAGCAGTCGACCGACAGGGCCCCTACGGGGCTACACCTTC | CASSRPTGPLRGYTF
TRBJ1-1 | - | TRBV7-3 | - | 14 | TGTGCCAGCAGCTTAACTGGGCCCAACACTGAAGCTTTCTTT | CASSLTGPNTEAFF
TRBJ1-2 | once | TRBV7-2 | - | 15 | TGTGCCAGCAGCCGGCCGGGATCGGCGTACTATGGCTACACCTTC | CASSRPGSAYYGYTF
TRBJ1-5 | - | TRBV7-3 | - | 14 | TGTGCCAGCAGGTCGACAGGCGCGGGGGGGCCCCAGCATTTT | CASRSTGAGGPQHF
TRBJ1-1 | - | TRBV12-3/TRBV12-4 | - | 13 | TGTGCCAGCAGTTTTCGAAGGTCAGGTGAAGCTTTCTTT | CASSFRRSGEAFF
TRBJ1-4 | - | TRBV19 | TRBD1 | 14 | TGTGCCAGTACCGCTACAGGGGTTGCCGAAAAACTGTTTTTT | CASTATGVAEKLFF
TRBJ2-3 | - | TRBV7-8 | TRBD2 | 16 | TGTGCCAGCAGCTTCCACAGACTAGCTAGCACAGATACGCAGTATTTT | CASSFHRLASTDTQYF
TRBJ2-5 | - | TRBV19 | - | 16 | TGTGCCAGTAGTATAGGGGGCAGGGGGCGGGGGGGGACCCAGTACTTC | CASSIGGRGRGGTQYF
TRBJ1-2 | once | TRBV4-1 | - | 14 | TGCGCCAGCAGCCAAGTAGAGGGTCGGGGTGGCTACACCTTC | CASSQVEGRGGYTF
TRBJ2-1 | - | TRBV15 | TRBD1 | 15 | TGTGCCACCAGCAGAGCCCAGGGGGTTGGGGATGAGCAGTTCTTC | CATSRAQGVGDEQFF
TRBJ2-1 | - | TRBV7-8 | - | 14 | TGTGCCAGCAGCCCCCTAACAGGGCACAATGAGCAGTTCTTC | CASSPLTGHNEQFF
TRBJ1-2 | - | TRBV27 | - | 18 | TGTGCCAGCAGTTTATTCCCCGTCCTGACGGGAGTTAACTATGGCTACACCTTC | CASSLFPVLTGVNYGYTF
TRBJ2-5 | once | TRBV11-2 | - | 16 | TGTGCCAGCAGCTTAGTCACGGGGTCACTACAAGAGACCCAGTACTTC | CASSLVTGSLQETQYF
TRBJ2-2 | many | TRBV11-2 | TRBD2 | 13 | TGTGCCAGCAGCCCTAGCGGCACCGGGGAGCTGTTTTTT | CASSPSGTGELFF
TRBJ1-1 | few | TRBV10-3 | TRBD1 | 14 | TGTGCCATCAGTGAGTCACACAGGGGAGATGAAGCTTTCTTT | CAISESHRGDEAFF
TRBJ1-5 | - | TRBV11-3 | - | 13 | TGTGCCAGCAGCTTGCAGGACAATCAGCCCCAGCATTTT | CASSLQDNQPQHF
TRBJ1-1 | - | TRBV27 | - | 16 | TGTGCCAGCAGTTTAATAAGGCTCTCGGGGGACACTGAAGCTTTCTTT | CASSLIRLSGDTEAFF
TRBJ1-1 | - | TRBV7-9 | - | 12 | TGTGCCAGCAGCTTACAGGGAGGTGAAGCTTTCTTT | CASSLQGGEAFF
TRBJ1-2 | - | TRBV2 | - | 12 | TGTGCCAGCAGTGGTTGGGGGGGTGGCTACACCTTC | CASSGWGGGYTF
TRBJ1-2 | - | TRBV7-9 | - | 16 | TGTGCCAGCAGCCCCTCGGGGGGGATACCTAACTATGGCTACACCTTC | CASSPSGGIPNYGYTF
TRBJ1-2 | once | TRBV19 | - | 14 | TGTGCCAGTAGTGGGGCATCGAATAACTATGGCTACACCTTC | CASSGASNNYGYTF
TRBJ1-6 | - | TRBV7-9 | - | 17 | TGTGCCAGCAGCTATTCCCCATCAATTTCCTATAATTCACCCCTCCACTTT | CASSYSPSISYNSPLHF
TRBJ2-1 | - | TRBV4-1 | TRBD1 | 15 | TGCGCCAGCAGCCAAGGACAGGGCTTAGGGAATGAGCAGTTCTTC | CASSQGQGLGNEQFF
TRBJ2-1 | - | TRBV20-1 | TRBD1 | 16 | TGCAGTGCTAGTCTGACAGGGGTCAATTCCTACAATGAGCAGTTCTTC | CSASLTGVNSYNEQFF
TRBJ1-5 | - | TRBV7-9 | - | 15 | TGTGCCAGCAGCTCCACCACAGGTAGCAATCAGCCCCAGCATTTT | CASSSTTGSNQPQHF
TRBJ1-4 | - | TRBV7-9 | TRBD1 | 17 | TGTGCCAGCAGCTCCCGGGGACAGGAGTCAACTAATGAAAAACTGTTTTTT | CASSSRGQESTNEKLFF
TRBJ1-6 | - | TRBV7-2 | TRBD1 | 19 | TGTGCCAGCAGCTTAGGGGGATCAGGAGGGGGCAGTGTTGATTCACCCCTCCACTTT | CASSLGGSGGGSVDSPLHF
TRBJ2-1 | - | TRBV4-1 | TRBD1 | 16 | TGCGCCAGCAGCCAATTACCGGGACAGGTAATCTATGAGCAGTTCTTC | CASSQLPGQVIYEQFF